This T cell receptor (beta chain) stems from a study of cytomegalovirus exposure and HLA in healthy donors. Background on the study: The 600 to 800 first-cohort repertoires shared a platform with the 110 or so validation repertoires, as reported in a later analysis. Whole-study findings and limits: The CMV antigen specificity of a few CMV-associated chains was confirmed through in vitro analysis. Associated with cytomegalovirus, according to the listing, were some 150 TCR beta chains. It was reported that the classifier diagnosed cytomegalovirus status with high specificity and sensitivity in both the original and validation cohorts.

V dropped 2 bases and J dropped 5 bases, with 13 bases sitting between them. This CDR3 contains 15 residues. Germline assignment: CDR1 SEHNR and CDR2 FQNEAQ (reference sequence). This clone was seen a handful of times. Antigen: not known. Sequenced by immunoSEQ multiplex PCR; TCRdb stores in-frame clones only, minus some. In the table there are over 90,000 clones, about 95% of which are singletons. Material for sequencing was PBMCs. This clonotype was sampled from a young woman in good health and CMV-seronegative. The rearrangement links TRBV7-9 to TRBJ2-1; TRBD1 might be the D (6 bases). The CDR3 DNA reads TGTGCCAGCAGCTTAACTTTAGGGACAAACAATGAGCAGTTCTTC. It specifies CASSLTLGTNNEQFF.